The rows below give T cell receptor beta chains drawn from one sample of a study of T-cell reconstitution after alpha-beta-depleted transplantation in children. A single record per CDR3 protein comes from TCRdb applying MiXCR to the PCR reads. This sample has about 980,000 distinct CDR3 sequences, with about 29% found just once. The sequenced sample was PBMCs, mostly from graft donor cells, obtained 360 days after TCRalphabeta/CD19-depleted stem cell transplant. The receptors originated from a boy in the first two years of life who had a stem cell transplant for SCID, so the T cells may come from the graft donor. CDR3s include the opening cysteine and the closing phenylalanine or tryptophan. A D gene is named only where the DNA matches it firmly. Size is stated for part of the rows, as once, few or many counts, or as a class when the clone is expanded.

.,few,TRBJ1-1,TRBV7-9,CASSPGADYTEAFF,TGTGCCAGCAGCCCCGGGGCAGATTACACTGAAGCTTTCTTT
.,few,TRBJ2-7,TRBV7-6,CASSQPDSYEQYF,TGTGCCAGCAGCCAACCCGACAGCTACGAGCAGTACTTC
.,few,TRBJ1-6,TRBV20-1,CSARVSPGRMNSPLHF,TGCAGTGCTAGAGTTAGCCCCGGCAGGATGAATTCACCCCTCCACTTT
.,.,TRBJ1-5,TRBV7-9,CASSFPQGYPQHF,TGTGCCAGCAGCTTCCCCCAGGGGTATCCCCAGCATTTT
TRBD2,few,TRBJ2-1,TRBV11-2,CASSSPRGGPSSYNEQFF,TGTGCCAGCAGCTCCCCGCGGGGGGGCCCGAGCTCCTACAATGAGCAGTTCTTC
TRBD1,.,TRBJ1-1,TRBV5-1,CASSLEILDRGFAFF,TGCGCCAGCAGCTTGGAGATATTGGACAGGGGTTTTGCTTTCTTT
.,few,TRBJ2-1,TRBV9,CASSVVQNEQFF,TGTGCCAGCAGCGTAGTGCAGAATGAGCAGTTCTTC
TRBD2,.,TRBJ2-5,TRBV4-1,CASSQDRLWGLAQYF,TGCGCCAGCAGCCAAGATAGGTTATGGGGACTAGCACAGTACTTC
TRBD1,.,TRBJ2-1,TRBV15,CATSSDRATYNEQFF,TGTGCCACCAGCAGCGACAGGGCCACCTACAATGAGCAGTTCTTC
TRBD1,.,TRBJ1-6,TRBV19,CASSMDRGSPLHF,TGTGCCAGTAGTATGGACAGGGGTTCACCCCTCCACTTT
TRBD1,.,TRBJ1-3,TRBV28,CASRPTGVGNTIYF,TGTGCCAGCAGGCCGACAGGGGTAGGAAACACCATATATTTT
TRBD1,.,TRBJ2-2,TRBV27,CASSYWTGATGELFF,TGTGCCAGCAGTTACTGGACAGGGGCCACCGGGGAGCTGTTTTTT
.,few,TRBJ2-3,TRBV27,CASTPWVGAPDTQYF,TGTGCCAGCACTCCTTGGGTCGGGGCCCCAGATACGCAGTATTTT
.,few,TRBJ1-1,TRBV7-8,CASSSGGRSNTEAFF,TGTGCCAGCAGCTCTGGGGGCAGGTCGAACACTGAAGCTTTCTTT
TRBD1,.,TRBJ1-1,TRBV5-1,CASSPGQFGFTEAFF,TGCGCCAGCAGCCCGGGACAGTTCGGCTTCACTGAAGCTTTCTTT
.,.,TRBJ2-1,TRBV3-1,CASGPQLAYNEQFF,TGTGCCAGCGGTCCCCAGCTAGCCTACAATGAGCAGTTCTTC
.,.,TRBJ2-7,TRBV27,CASSSVAGANYEQYF,TGTGCCAGCAGTTCAGTGGCGGGGGCGAACTACGAGCAGTACTTC